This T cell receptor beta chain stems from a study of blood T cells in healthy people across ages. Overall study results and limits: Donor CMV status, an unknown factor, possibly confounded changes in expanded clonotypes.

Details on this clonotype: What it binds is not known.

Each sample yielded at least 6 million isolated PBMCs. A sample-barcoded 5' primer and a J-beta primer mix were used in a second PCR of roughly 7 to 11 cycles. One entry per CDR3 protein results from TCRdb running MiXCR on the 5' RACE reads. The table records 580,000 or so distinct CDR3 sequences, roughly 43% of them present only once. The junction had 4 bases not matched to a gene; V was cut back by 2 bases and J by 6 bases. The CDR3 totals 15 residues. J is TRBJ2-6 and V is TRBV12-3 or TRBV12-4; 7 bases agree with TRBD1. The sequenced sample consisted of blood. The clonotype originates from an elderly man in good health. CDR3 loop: CASSLRQGEANVLTF. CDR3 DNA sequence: TGTGCCAGCAGTTTAAGACAGGGCGAGGCCAACGTCCTGACTTTC.